The T cell receptor (beta chain) under discussion was sequenced for a study of OX40 agonist ivuxolimab in advanced cancers. About the study: Averaging 60 years in age, with a range of roughly 20 to 90, the cohort was 82.7% male. Study results and limitations: Circulating CD4+ and CD8+ T cells showed clonal expansion by week 6 at 0.1 to 3.0 mg/kg.

Worth noting for this clone: Its antigen is unknown.

Only in-frame clones appear in the TCRdb table, and some are missing; sequencing was by immunoSEQ multiplex PCR. The table has 40,000 to 50,000 clones, roughly 88% seen once. The clonotype originates from an adult with an advanced solid tumor such as melanoma, head and neck, liver or kidney cancer. The starting material was CD4+ or CD8+ T cells sorted from blood, obtained in a trial of the OX40 agonist ivuxolimab.

DNA of the CDR3: TGTGCCATCAATAAGGGTGCCAACAATGAGCAGTTCTTC. Residues: CAINKGANNEQFF. V is TRBV10-3 and J is TRBJ2-1; D call uncertain. CDR1 is ENHRY and CDR2 is SYGVKD in the germline V gene. Trimming took 7 bases from V and 5 from J, leaving 12 bases between them. This CDR3 is built from 13 residues.